This T cell receptor (beta chain) was captured by sequencing in a study of T cells after yellow fever vaccination. This clonotype was found many times. This CDR3 has 15 residues. The V gene end was trimmed by 3 bases and the J gene end by 3 bases; junction bases not matched to a gene: 7. CDR1 and CDR2 from the germline V gene are DFQATT and SNEGSKA (reference sequence). A single record per CDR3 protein comes from TCRdb applying MiXCR to the 5' RACE reads. The table has about 120,000 distinct CDR3 sequences, 7.2% seen once. The material sequenced was CD4+ T cells sorted from PBMCs, taken 45 days after the first yellow fever vaccination. J is TRBJ2-1 and V is TRBV20-1, with 8 bases lining up with TRBD2. This TCR derives from a man between 18 and 35 years old who received the YFV17D yellow fever vaccine. The CDR3 DNA reads TGCAGTGCTAGCGGGGGGGCTTTGATCTACAATGAGCAGTTCTTC. It codes for CSASGGALIYNEQFF.